This T cell receptor beta chain is drawn from a study of blood T cells in healthy people across ages. Notes on the study in general: The study regarded diversity estimates from one million T cells as underestimates. Unknown CMV status may confound age-related changes in expanded clones.

The second PCR ran about 6 to 11 cycles with a sample-barcoded 5' primer and J-beta primers. Through a template-switch adaptor with 12 random nucleotides, each cDNA molecule received a tag. Each sample provided no less than 2.5 million CDR3-containing paired-end reads. MiXCR was run by TCRdb on the 5' RACE reads, yielding one entry per CDR3 protein. The sample includes approximately 2,000,000 distinct CDR3 sequences, about two fifths of them seen just once. Germline V gene sequence: CDR1 LGHNA, CDR2 YSLEER. The CDR3 sequence is 14 residues long. V was trimmed by 4 bases and J by 6 bases, leaving 15 bases between them. On this clonotype: Antigen specificity is unknown.

The clonotype comes from a human donor in good health. The source material was blood. The V and J genes are TRBV4-3 and TRBJ2-5, with D possibly TRBD2 on 7 matching bases. In DNA, the CDR3 is TGCGCCAGCAGCCCCTGGGAGGGGGGGAAGACCCAGTACTTC. Protein: CASSPWEGGKTQYF.